One T cell receptor (beta chain) is described in this entry. Its antigen is unknown. No much larger clonotype is one base removed from it; base qualities were not supplied. The data were taken from a study of T cells in Graves' hyperthyroidism and ophthalmopathy (dated by TCRdb to about 2019). Regarding the complete study: Peripheral blood was sampled at the time of initial diagnosis, prior to any treatment. TCR V-J signatures able to tell the groups apart were searched for in a discovery cohort of approximately 95 patients, of whom 40 to 45 had Graves' ophthalmopathy and roughly 58 had stable Graves' hyperthyroidism. An independent validation cohort of about 20 hyperthyroidism patients and about 15 patients who later progressed to ophthalmopathy tested prospective prediction of ophthalmopathy. The roughly 90 discovery patients were divided at random into training and test sets in a 7:3 ratio. In addition, the study compared T-cell repertoires in thyroid tissue and in blood from five or six Graves' hyperthyroidism patients. After blood sampling, hyperthyroidism patients were treated with methimazole at a starting dose of 30 mg daily, and ophthalmopathy patients were treated with high-dose intravenous methylprednisolone. TCR Vbeta CDR3 sequencing of approximately 140 peripheral blood samples (over 40 ophthalmopathy, about 75 hyperthyroidism and roughly 17 progressor patients) is reported in the paper. Broad study findings and their caveats: In validation, the model predicted progression to ophthalmopathy a median of approximately 6.3 months before onset, with approximately 68% sensitivity and 72.22% specificity. Most expanded thyroid clonotypes (frequency above 0.001) were also detected in blood, suggesting blood repertoires may reflect thyroid immune responses. Sample size was not statistically predetermined, and investigators were not blinded to group allocation. Ophthalmopathy was separated from stable hyperthyroidism by a 13 V-J signature model, with 85% to 90% sensitivity and just over 81% specificity obtained in cross-validation and 80%/75% obtained in testing.

The TCR beta CDR3 regions were amplified from the RNA transcripts. The first round of RT-PCR for the TCR CDR3 was performed with the HTBI primer set and the Qiagen OneStep RT-PCR kit. Libraries were constructed in a second round of multiplex PCR, after which size selection and purification were performed. The libraries were sequenced on an Illumina HiSeq2000 using paired-end 100 bp reads. The paper's data handling went like this. Raw data were processed with SOAPnuke, discarding reads with adapters, uncalled bases, mean Phred below 15, or no exact constant-primer or identifier match. High-quality paired reads were merged with COPE v1.2.5, and unique nucleotide sequences were defined as clonotypes. MiTCR v1.1 was used to align the clonotypes against IMGT TRBV, TRBD and TRBJ reference segments. The analysis included only V-J combinations with a frequency above 0.0001, which together covered around 99% of the repertoires. A TCS score was defined as the ratio between F50 (clonal expansion) and ExV (chaos), using BLOSUM62-based TCRdist between CDR3 peptides within each V-J. Welch's t-statistics and random forest reduced around 520 V-J features to 10 to 15, which were used in a naive Bayes classifier (R e1071). The public reads were run again by TCRdb, first through fastp at Q25 and then through MiXCR, and only productive beta chains were kept. Entries are consolidated by CDR3 protein sequence, retaining the most common genes and DNA. TCRdb's processing, not the authors' own work, is the source of the V and J calls. This sample lists a few hundred thousand distinct CDR3 sequences; around a sixth were detected once. The ten largest clones represent roughly 26% of the sample.

V is reduced by 5 bases and J by 4 bases, leaving a spacing of 14 bases between them. Reading the germline V gene (reference sequence) gives CDR1 SEHNR and CDR2 FQNEAQ. The CDR3 goes from the cysteine to the phenylalanine over 14 residues. Just the 42-base CDR3 DNA is kept, in frame starting at base 1. Hyperthyroidism patients were newly diagnosed, had a disease duration of under 2 months, and were aged 18 to 65 years. Any patient with an uncontrolled infection, another autoimmune disease, pregnancy or lactation was excluded. Diagnoses relied on clinical symptoms, serum thyroxine and TRAb, thyroid ultrasound and orbital computed tomography. For progressor patients, blood was drawn at the first diagnosis of hyperthyroidism, before any ophthalmopathy symptoms had appeared. PBMCs were isolated from about 10 ml of fresh peripheral blood by Ficoll-Paque density gradient centrifugation. Progressor patients were first diagnosed with Graves' hyperthyroidism and then developed ophthalmopathy during follow-up. Total RNA was extracted with Trizol reagent, and quality was checked on an Agilent 2100 Bioanalyzer.

This TCR came from a woman aged 18-29 years with Graves' hyperthyroidism that later progressed to Graves' ophthalmopathy. Material for sequencing was blood. The chain is encoded by TRBV7-9 joined to TRBJ1-1, with a weak D call of TRBD1 (6 bases match). The base sequence is TGTGCCAGCAGCAACCTAGGGGGGGCCACTGAAGCTTTCTTT. Translated, this gives CASSNLGGATEAFF.